The entry below gives a single TCR beta chain sequence along with its context. The antigen remains unidentified. Sequencing was performed with immunoSEQ multiplex PCR; in TCRdb, only in-frame clones are kept and a portion is missing. The data hold approximately 6,100 clones, with around 87% observed a single time. The data originate from a study of T cell responses to AZD1222 COVID-19 vaccine. Study-level findings and limits: The sample set comprised mostly white British donors with more females, and clonal diversity was possibly underestimated. Unmutated variant regions are reportedly the target of nearly half of TCRs that are spike-specific. CD4 TCRs covered the whole spike, strongest at regions 160-218 and 743-854.

The CDR3 loop spans 13 amino acids. Germline assignment: CDR1 SGHVS and CDR2 FNYEAQ. V was clipped by 1 base and J by 7 bases, with 7 bases between them. The genes are TRBV7-6 and TRBJ2-2; no clear D gene. The sequence was collected from an adult who received the AZD1222 COVID-19 vaccine. The specimen comprised peripheral blood, sampled 28 days after the second AZD1222 dose. The CDR3 is CASSLEQLGELFF. Here the CDR3 DNA reads TGTGCCAGCAGCTTAGAGCAGCTCGGGGAGCTGTTTTTT. Drawing the rest from reference TRBV7-6 and TRBJ2-2, the complete variable domain is GAGVSQSPRYKVTKRGQDVALRCDPISGHVSLYWYRQALGQGPEFLTYFNYEAQQDKSGLPNDRFSAERPEGSISTLTIQRTEQRDSAMYRCASSLEQLGELFFGEGSRLTVL.